These 32 T cell receptor beta chains came from one sample sequenced in a study of OX40 agonist ivuxolimab in advanced cancers. Produced via immunoSEQ multiplex PCR; TCRdb's table is partial and in-frame only. The sample has about 15,000 clones; 93% are singletons. Sequenced material: CD4+ or CD8+ T cells sorted from blood, taken in a trial of the OX40 agonist ivuxolimab. The origin of the receptors is an adult with an advanced solid tumor such as melanoma, head and neck, liver or kidney cancer.

J is TRBJ2-1 and V is TRBV7-3, with 11 bases fitting TRBD2. The germline V gene encodes CDR1 SGHTA and CDR2 FQGTGA. The CDR3 length is 15 residues. V dropped 4 bases and J dropped 4; count of bases not matched to a gene: 3. CDR3 DNA: TGTGCCAGCAGCTCGACTAGCGGGACTTACAATGAGCAGTTCTTC. It codes for CASSSTSGTYNEQFF.

The chain carries TRBV11-2 and TRBJ1-2, with a tentative D call TRBD1 (5 bases). Germline CDR1 reads SGHAT; CDR2 reads FQNNGV. Trimming shortened V by 2 bases and J by 8 bases, and 12 bases separated the two germline ends. The CDR3 is 13 amino acids. CDR3 amino acids: CASSLWSRGGYTF. CDR3 bases: TGTGCCAGCAGCTTATGGAGCCGGGGCGGCTACACCTTC. The whole variable domain, filled in from reference TRBV11-2 and TRBJ1-2, reads EAGVAQSPRYKIIEKRQSVAFWCNPISGHATLYWYQQILGQGPKLLIQFQNNGVVDDSQLPKDRFSAERLKGVDSTLKIQPAKLEDSAVYLCASSLWSRGGYTFGSGTRLTVV.

The chain uses TRBV25-1 and TRBJ1-2; D call uncertain. V was pared by 1 base and J by 8 bases, with 11 bases between. Germline V gene data show CDR1 as MGHDK and CDR2 as SYGVNS. This CDR3 has 13 residues. CDR3 loop: CASSEFGLEGYTF. For the CDR3, the DNA is TGTGCCAGCAGTGAATTCGGTTTAGAAGGCTACACCTTC.

V usage is TRBV6-5 and J usage is TRBJ2-7; D not certain. CDR1 and CDR2 from the germline V gene are MNHEY and SVGAGI. There are 11 residues in the CDR3. Trimming took off 5 bases at V and 4 bases at J, with 6 bases between the two ends. The CDR3 loop is CASSQPYEQYF. The CDR3 DNA sequence: TGTGCCAGCAGTCAGCCTTACGAGCAGTACTTC.

The chain has TRBV7-2 and TRBJ2-5; unclear D gene. V was shortened by 5 bases and J by 1 base, with 11 bases between the two germline ends. The CDR3 loop spans 14 amino acids. Per the germline V gene, CDR1 is SGHTA and CDR2 is FQGNSA. As DNA, the CDR3 is TGTGCCAGCAGCCTAATGACACCCCAAGAGACCCAGTACTTC. This codes for CASSLMTPQETQYF. Full variable domain (rest looked up from reference TRBV7-2 and TRBJ2-5): GAGVSQSPSNKVTEKGKDVELRCDPISGHTALYWYRQSLGQGLEFLIYFQGNSAPDKSGLPSDRFSAERTGGSVSTLTIQRTQQEDSAVYLCASSLMTPQETQYFGPGTRLLVL.

The chain is built from TRBV28 and TRBJ1-2; TRBD1 matches at 7 bases. Germline CDR1 MDHEN, CDR2 SYDVKM. The CDR3 totals 13 residues. The V segment lost 8 bases and the J segment 4 bases; nucleotides outside the gene matches: 7. The CDR3, as DNA: TGTGCCAGCGGGACAGAAGAAATCTATGGCTACACCTTC. Protein sequence: CASGTEEIYGYTF.

This sequence joins TRBV6-1 and TRBJ2-3, with D perhaps TRBD1 (6 bases). This CDR3 region has 15 residues. Looked up from germline, CDR1 is MNHNS and CDR2 is SASEGT. Trimming took off 2 bases at V and 3 bases at J, with 12 bases between the two ends. CDR3 in DNA: TGTGCCAGCAGTGAATACAGGGTAATGACAGATACGCAGTATTTT. This sequence encodes CASSEYRVMTDTQYF.

J is TRBJ1-5 and V is TRBV27; D gene ambiguous. The germline gives CDR1 MNHEY, CDR2 SMNVEV (reference sequence). This CDR3 spans 13 amino acids. Trimming shortened V by 10 bases and J by 6 bases, and 16 bases separated the two germline ends. This CDR3 reads CATSPGAGQPQHF. In nucleotides, the CDR3 is TGTGCCACCTCTCCGGGCGCGGGTCAGCCCCAGCATTTT.

The chain joins TRBV11-2 to TRBJ1-1; tentatively, D is TRBD1 (6 bases). The V end lost 6 bases, the J end lost 7 bases, and 15 bases lay between the germline ends. This CDR3 contains 13 residues. The germline V gene has CDR1 SGHAT and CDR2 FQNNGV. CDR3 DNA sequence: TGTGCCAGCAGTATAGGGGGGCTCGTTGAAGCTTTCTTT. Its protein is CASSIGGLVEAFF.

The rearrangement uses TRBV28 and TRBJ2-7; either TRBD1 or TRBD2 may supply D (5 bases each). There are 14 residues in the CDR3. Germline CDR1 is MDHEN and CDR2 is SYDVKM. The V and J ends lost 6 bases and 1 base respectively, with 13 bases between them. CDR3: CASRDLRGSYEQYF. The DNA for the CDR3 is TGTGCCAGCAGAGACCTGAGGGGTTCCTACGAGCAGTACTTC.

The chain combines TRBV18 with TRBJ2-6; either TRBD1 or TRBD2 may supply D (5 bases each). The germline V gene has CDR1 KGHSH and CDR2 LQKENI. Trimming left V 4 bases short and J 0 bases short, with 13 bases between. The CDR3 length is 17 residues. The CDR3 region has the DNA TGTGCCAGCTCACTTGGGGACGCTCGCTCTGGGGCCAACGTCCTGACTTTC. Translating it yields CASSLGDARSGANVLTF.

V and J are TRBV6-6 and TRBJ2-3; tentative D call: TRBD1 (6 bases). Germline V gene sequence: CDR1 MNHNY, CDR2 SVGAGI (reference sequence). The CDR3 contains 14 residues. Trimming stripped 6 bases from V and 1 base from J, with 11 bases between. The DNA of the CDR3 is TGTGCCAGCAGCGGACAGACTCGCACAGATACGCAGTATTTT. Its protein is CASSGQTRTDTQYF.

This chain connects TRBV2 to TRBJ1-2; no clear D. Trimming removed 7 bases at V and 6 bases at J, with 12 bases between. CDR1 SNHLY and CDR2 FYNNEI come from the germline V gene. CDR3 length: 12 amino acids. This CDR3 is CASNEFQDGYTF. CDR3 DNA sequence: TGTGCCAGCAATGAGTTCCAGGATGGCTACACCTTC.

The chain carries TRBV5-6 and TRBJ1-4; weak D call: TRBD1 (5 bases). Germline V lookup: CDR1 SGHDT, CDR2 YYEEEE. This CDR3 has 13 amino acids. V shed 0 bases and J shed 8 bases, with 8 bases lying between them. CDR3 region: CASSLVGGEKLFF. The CDR3 bases are TGTGCCAGCAGCTTGGTTGGGGGGGAAAAACTGTTTTTT.

The chain employs TRBV7-3 and TRBJ1-1; D remains unclear. The V end was cut by 3 bases, the J end by 4 bases, with 9 bases between. CDR1 and CDR2 (germline): SGHTA, FQGTGA. This CDR3 has 13 amino acids. The CDR3 spells CASSLGYGTEAFF. CDR3 sequence (DNA): TGTGCCAGCAGCTTGGGGTATGGCACTGAAGCTTTCTTT.

This chain joins TRBV5-1 and TRBJ1-1; a weak D match, TRBD1 (6 bases). Germline values: CDR1 SGHRS, CDR2 YFSETQ. Trimming took 0 bases from V and 5 from J, leaving 11 bases between them. This CDR3 has 14 amino acids. The CDR3 DNA reads as TGCGCCAGCAGCTTGGTTGGGGGGCGAACTGAAGCTTTCTTT. The encoded protein is CASSLVGGRTEAFF.

The chain uses TRBV5-4 and TRBJ2-2; D not certain. The ends were cut back, 0 bases at V and 7 bases at J, with 10 bases in the middle. The germline V gene has CDR1 SGHNT and CDR2 YYREEE (reference sequence). CDR3 length equals 14 residues. The DNA for the CDR3 is TGTGCCAGCAGCTTGGCTTTCGCGAGCGGGGAGCTGTTTTTT. Encoded protein: CASSLAFASGELFF.

V usage is TRBV7-9 and J usage is TRBJ2-1, with D possibly being TRBD1 (5 bases). Germline V gene sequence: CDR1 SEHNR, CDR2 FQNEAQ (reference sequence). This CDR3 comprises 13 residues. Trimming cost V 5 bases and J 10 bases, with 15 bases left between them. CDR3 coding DNA: TGTGCCAGCAGCACTGACAGCCTTGGGGAGCAGTTCTTC. This encodes CASSTDSLGEQFF.

V gene TRBV5-1 combines with J gene TRBJ1-1, with 9 bases lining up with TRBD1. The J segment lost 6 bases and the V segment lost 4 bases, leaving 7 bases of the junction unmatched. CDR1 and CDR2 (germline): SGHRS, YFSETQ. The CDR3 is made up of 14 amino acids. The CDR3, as DNA: TGCGCCAGCAGCCCGGGACAGGGAGTGGCTGAAGCTTTCTTT. Translation gives CASSPGQGVAEAFF.

The sample holds one count of this clone. The chain couples TRBV19 to TRBJ1-5; the D gene is possibly TRBD1 (5 bases). V lost 7 bases and J 7 bases, leaving 20 bases between the germline ends. Germline CDR1 is LNHDA and CDR2 is SQIVND (reference sequence). The CDR3 extends over 15 amino acids. CDR3: CASTYQDTAGQPQHF. For the CDR3, the DNA is TGTGCCAGTACCTATCAGGACACGGCGGGGCAGCCCCAGCATTTT. The variable domain in full, completed from reference TRBV19 and TRBJ1-5, reads DGGITQSPKYLFRKEGQNVTLSCEQNLNHDAMYWYRQDPGQGLRLIYYSQIVNDFQKGDIAEGYSVSREKKESFPLTVTSAQKNPTAFYLCASTYQDTAGQPQHFGDGTRLSIL.

The chain recombines TRBV6-5 with TRBJ1-2; D remains unclear. The CDR3 loop spans 15 amino acids. Germline CDR1 MNHEY, CDR2 SVGAGI. V was clipped by 0 bases and J by 4 bases, with 12 bases between them. CDR3 DNA: TGTGCCAGCAGTTACTCGCATTCCGGATTCTATGGCTACACCTTC. It is translated as CASSYSHSGFYGYTF.

This sequence joins TRBV28 and TRBJ2-7, with D possibly being TRBD1 (6 bases). This CDR3 has 12 residues. Germline lookup yields CDR1 MDHEN and CDR2 SYDVKM. Trimming left V 8 bases short and J 4 bases short, with 12 bases between. This CDR3 reads CASCTGSYEQYF. The CDR3 nucleotides read TGTGCCAGCTGTACAGGGTCTTACGAGCAGTACTTC.

The chain has TRBV4-3 and TRBJ2-1, with 8 bases identical to TRBD1. CDR1 and CDR2 from the germline V gene are LGHNA and YSLEER. The CDR3 length is 18 residues. Trimming cost V 1 base and J 6 bases; bases outside gene matches: 14. The CDR3 reads CASSQGTGPVAASNEQFF. For the CDR3, the DNA is TGCGCCAGCAGCCAAGGGACAGGGCCCGTTGCGGCTAGCAATGAGCAGTTCTTC.

V usage is TRBV4-3 and J usage is TRBJ2-7; 7 positions agree with TRBD2. V dropped 0 bases and J dropped 0; count of bases not matched to a gene: 5. Germline values: CDR1 LGHNA, CDR2 YSLEER. This CDR3 is 16 amino acids long. CDR3 residues: CASSQDNQRGSYEQYF. The CDR3 DNA follows: TGCGCCAGCAGCCAAGATAATCAGCGGGGCTCCTACGAGCAGTACTTC.

The V and J genes are TRBV29-1 and TRBJ2-2; 10 nucleotides match TRBD2. From germline, CDR1 is SQVTM and CDR2 ANQGSEA. The V gene end was trimmed by 4 bases and the J gene end by 6 bases; junction bases not matched to a gene: 11. This CDR3 is built from 16 residues. DNA for the CDR3: TGCAGCGTTGTCCTAGCGGGAGTCACAGTCCCCGGGGAGCTGTTTTTT. It encodes CSVVLAGVTVPGELFF.

This clone was found once. The J gene is TRBJ2-1, the V gene TRBV2; 11 bases are a match to TRBD2. Germline CDR1 and CDR2: SNHLY and FYNNEI. J was trimmed by 5 bases and V by 6 bases; bases with no gene match: 9. The CDR3 runs to 16 residues. CDR3 sequence reads: CASRGIAGGRNNEQFF. The CDR3 DNA follows: TGTGCCAGCAGGGGGATAGCGGGAGGGAGAAACAATGAGCAGTTCTTC.

The rearrangement links TRBV4-1 to TRBJ2-1, with a possible D match to TRBD2 (6 bases). The CDR3 spans 16 residues. Trimming took off 0 bases at V and 9 bases at J, with 18 bases between the two ends. Per germline, CDR1 MGHRA and CDR2 YSYEKL. CDR3 DNA sequence: TGCGCCAGCAGCCAAGATAGGGGACTGGGGATCGCTGAGCAGTTCTTC. Translating it yields CASSQDRGLGIAEQFF.

This clone was observed a handful of times. The rearrangement uses TRBV27 and TRBJ1-5, with unresolved D. V shed 4 bases and J shed 0 bases, with 10 bases lying between them. The germline gives CDR1 MNHEY, CDR2 SMNVEV (reference sequence). The CDR3 loop spans 15 amino acids. CDR3 sequence: CASSSTEYSNQPQHF. The CDR3 coding sequence is TGTGCCAGCAGTTCCACCGAATATAGCAATCAGCCCCAGCATTTT.

The J gene is TRBJ2-7, the V gene TRBV6-1; 9 nucleotides line up with TRBD1. The CDR3 length is 16 residues. With V trimmed by 3 bases and J by 5 bases, 11 bases remained unmatched. Germline CDR1 MNHNS, CDR2 SASEGT. CDR3 residues: CASSEIAGTGLHEQYF. The CDR3 DNA is TGTGCCAGCAGTGAGATAGCCGGGACAGGGCTCCACGAGCAGTACTTC.

This clone appeared once. The genes are TRBV7-9 and TRBJ2-2, with TRBD2 as a possible D gene (6 bases). The germline CDR1 and CDR2 sequences are SEHNR and FQNEAQ (reference sequence). The V end lost 5 bases, the J end lost 6 bases, and 16 bases lay between the germline ends. The CDR3 contains 15 residues. The chain's CDR3 is CASSQAGGRSGELFF. The CDR3 DNA is TGTGCCAGCAGCCAAGCCGGGGGAAGATCCGGGGAGCTGTTTTTT. Drawing the rest from reference TRBV7-9 and TRBJ2-2, the complete variable domain is DTGVSQNPRHKITKRGQNVTFRCDPISEHNRLYWYRQTLGQGPEFLTYFQNEAQLEKSRLLSDRFSAERPKGSFSTLEIQRTEQGDSAMYLCASSQAGGRSGELFFGEGSRLTVL.

The chain carries TRBV7-9 and TRBJ2-1, with D unclear. V was trimmed by 7 bases and J by 2 bases, leaving 15 bases between them. The germline CDR1 and CDR2 sequences are SEHNR and FQNEAQ (reference sequence). The CDR3 totals 15 residues. CDR3 in DNA: TGTGCCAGCACCTCGCTGGGCGGAACCTACAATGAGCAGTTCTTC. As protein: CASTSLGGTYNEQFF. Combining the CDR3 with reference TRBV7-9 and TRBJ2-1 gives the whole variable domain DTGVSQNPRHKITKRGQNVTFRCDPISEHNRLYWYRQTLGQGPEFLTYFQNEAQLEKSRLLSDRFSAERPKGSFSTLEIQRTEQGDSAMYLCASTSLGGTYNEQFFGPGTRLTVL.

About this clone: The sample carries other DNA sequences with the same CDR3. This sequence joins TRBV9 and TRBJ2-7; D unclear. The CDR3 is made up of 13 amino acids. Between the trimmed V and J ends, which lost 0 bases and 1 base, there was a span of 5 bases. Germline V gene sequence: CDR1 SGDLS, CDR2 YYNGEE. CDR3 nucleotide sequence: TGTGCCAGCAGCGTAGGAAGTTCCTACGAGCAGTACTTC. It codes for CASSVGSSYEQYF.